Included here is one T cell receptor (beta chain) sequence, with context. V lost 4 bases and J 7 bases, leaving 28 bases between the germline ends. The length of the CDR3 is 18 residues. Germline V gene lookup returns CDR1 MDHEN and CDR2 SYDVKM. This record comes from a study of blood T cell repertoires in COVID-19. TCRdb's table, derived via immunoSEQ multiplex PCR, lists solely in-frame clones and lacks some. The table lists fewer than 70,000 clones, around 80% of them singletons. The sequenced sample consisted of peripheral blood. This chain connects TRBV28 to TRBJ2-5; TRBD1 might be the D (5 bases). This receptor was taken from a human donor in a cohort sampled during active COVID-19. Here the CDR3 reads CASSSPDADRLKYRTQYF. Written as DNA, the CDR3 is TGTGCCAGCAGTTCCCCGGACGCCGACAGACTCAAGTACCGGACCCAGTACTTC. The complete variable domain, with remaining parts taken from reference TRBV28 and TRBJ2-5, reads DVKVTQSSRYLVKRTGEKVFLECVQDMDHENMFWYRQDPGLGLRLIYFSYDVKMKEKGDIPEGYSVSREKKERFSLILESASTNQTSMYLCASSSPDADRLKYRTQYFGPGTRLLVL.